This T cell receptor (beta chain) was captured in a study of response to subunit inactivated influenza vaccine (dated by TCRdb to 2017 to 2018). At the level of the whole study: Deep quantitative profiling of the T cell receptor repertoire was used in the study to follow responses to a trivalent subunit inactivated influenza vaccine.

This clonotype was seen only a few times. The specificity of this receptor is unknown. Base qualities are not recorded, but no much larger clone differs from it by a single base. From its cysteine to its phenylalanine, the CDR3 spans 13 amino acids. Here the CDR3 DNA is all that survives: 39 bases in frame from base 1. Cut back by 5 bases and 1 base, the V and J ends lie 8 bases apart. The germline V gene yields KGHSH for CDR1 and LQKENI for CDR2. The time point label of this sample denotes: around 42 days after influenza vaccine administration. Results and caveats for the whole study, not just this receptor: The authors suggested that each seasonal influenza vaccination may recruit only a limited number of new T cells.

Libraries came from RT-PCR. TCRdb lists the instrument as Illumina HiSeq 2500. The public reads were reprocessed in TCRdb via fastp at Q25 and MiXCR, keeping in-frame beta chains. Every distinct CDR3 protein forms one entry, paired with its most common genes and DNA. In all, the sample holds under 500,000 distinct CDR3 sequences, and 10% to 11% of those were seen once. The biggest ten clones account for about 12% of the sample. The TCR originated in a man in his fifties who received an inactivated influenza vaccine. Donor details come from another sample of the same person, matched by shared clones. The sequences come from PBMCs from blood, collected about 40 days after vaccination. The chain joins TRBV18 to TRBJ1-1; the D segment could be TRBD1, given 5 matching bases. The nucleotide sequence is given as TGTGCCAGCTCAACGGACAAGAACACTGAAGCTTTCTTT. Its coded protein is CASSTDKNTEAFF.